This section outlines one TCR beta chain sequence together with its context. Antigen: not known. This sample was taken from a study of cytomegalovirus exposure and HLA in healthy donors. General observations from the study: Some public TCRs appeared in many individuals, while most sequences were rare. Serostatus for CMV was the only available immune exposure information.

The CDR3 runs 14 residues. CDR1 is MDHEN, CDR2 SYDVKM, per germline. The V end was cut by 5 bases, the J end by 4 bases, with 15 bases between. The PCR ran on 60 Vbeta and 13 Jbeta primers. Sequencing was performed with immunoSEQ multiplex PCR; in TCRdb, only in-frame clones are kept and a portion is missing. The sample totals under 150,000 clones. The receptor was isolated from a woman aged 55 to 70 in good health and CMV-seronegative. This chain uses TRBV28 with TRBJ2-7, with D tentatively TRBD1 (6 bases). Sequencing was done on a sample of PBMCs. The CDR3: CASSQPQGMYEQYF. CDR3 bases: TGTGCCAGCAGTCAACCCCAGGGGATGTACGAGCAGTACTTC.